This TCR beta chain was observed in a study of Ad26.COV2.S vaccination and SARS-CoV-2 variants. For the study at large: The donor participated in the COV1001 trial, in its Ad26.COV2.S arm.

The treatment here: 15 to 20 received Ad26.COV2.S at low or high dose, single or two shots; 5 received placebo; per-sample allocation not given. After the first vaccine or placebo injection, samples were drawn on day 63. The table came from immunoSEQ multiplex PCR; TCRdb's copy has only in-frame clones and leaves some out. The data contain roughly 410,000 clones, about 83% of them singletons. The sequencing here drew on peripheral blood, taken in a trial of Ad26.COV2.S vaccine versus placebo. This TCR was sampled from a person aged 18-65 years who received the Ad26.COV2.S COVID-19 vaccine or a placebo.

CDR3 bases: TGTGCCAGCTCACCAAATAGTCAGGGTGTCCAGCCCCAGCATTTT. Amino acids: CASSPNSQGVQPQHF. The chain joins TRBV18 to TRBJ1-5; D is perhaps TRBD1 (5 bases). CDR1 is KGHSH and CDR2 is LQKENI in the germline V gene. V was pared by 2 bases and J by 7 bases, with 15 bases between. The CDR3 has 15 residues.